These T cell receptor beta chains were read from a single sample in a study of blood T cell repertoires in COVID-19. Generated by immunoSEQ multiplex PCR, the TCRdb table keeps only in-frame clones and is missing some. The sample records some 260,000 clones, around 88% being singletons. Sequenced material: peripheral blood. These receptors were taken from a woman between 25 and 40 years old with COVID-19, enrolled during active disease. Each CDR3 is given with its conserved first and last residue. D genes are given only for firm matches. Size tells how often a clone was seen (once, few, many) or the class of an expanded clone, and some rows leave it out.

CDR3nt,CDR3aa,j_gene,v_gene,d_gene,abundance
TGTGCCATCAGTAGGGCCGGGACTAGCGAATACAATGAGCAGTTCTTC,CAISRAGTSEYNEQFF,TRBJ2-1,TRBV10-3,TRBD2,once
TGTGCCAGCAGCCAAGATCAGCTAGACTCTGGAAACACCATATATTTT,CASSQDQLDSGNTIYF,TRBJ1-3,TRBV4-2,-,few
TGTGCCAGCAGTGAAGCACAGGAGACCCAGTACTTC,CASSEAQETQYF,TRBJ2-5,TRBV6-1,-,-
TGTGCCAGCAGCTTAAGGCCGACCGGGGCGGGAGGGAATGAGCAGTTCTTC,CASSLRPTGAGGNEQFF,TRBJ2-1,TRBV7-9,TRBD2,once
TGCGCCAGCAGCTTGGGGAGGGACAGGGTCTATGGCTACACCTTC,CASSLGRDRVYGYTF,TRBJ1-2,TRBV5-1,TRBD1,-
TGTGCCAGCAGCGGGGCAGAAAACTATGGCTACACCTTC,CASSGAENYGYTF,TRBJ1-2,TRBV9,-,-
TGTGCCAGCAGTGAGCGGGACGGCTCCTACGAGCAGTACTTC,CASSERDGSYEQYF,TRBJ2-7,TRBV2,-,-
TGTGCCAGCAGTTATCCGTCAAGACAGGGCCTAACCGGTAACGCAGATACGCAGTATTTT,CASSYPSRQGLTGNADTQYF,TRBJ2-3,TRBV6-2/TRBV6-3,TRBD1,-
TGTGCCAGCAGCGAAGACCGGACTTTGGGCACTGAAGCTTTCTTT,CASSEDRTLGTEAFF,TRBJ1-1,TRBV7-2,-,-
TGTGCCAGCAGCCCTTCGACTAGCGGGGGGCAGTATTTT,CASSPSTSGGQYF,TRBJ2-3,TRBV3-1/TRBV3-2,TRBD2,-
TGCGCCAGCAGCCAGCCCTGGGGGGATGATAGCTCTGGGGCCAACGTCCTGACTTTC,CASSQPWGDDSSGANVLTF,TRBJ2-6,TRBV4-3,-,-
TGTGCCATCAGTGAGATACTCCAGGGGGCGGGAGATACGCAGTATTTT,CAISEILQGAGDTQYF,TRBJ2-3,TRBV10-3,TRBD1,-
TGTGCCATCAGTGCCCACCGGGACACCACCGGGGAGCTGTTTTTT,CAISAHRDTTGELFF,TRBJ2-2,TRBV10-3,-,-
TGTGCCAGCAGTCCGGACAGAGGGTATAATTCACCCCTCCACTTT,CASSPDRGYNSPLHF,TRBJ1-6,TRBV7-2,-,-
TGTGCCAGCAGTCGACAGGGACACCAGATGAACACCGGGGAGCTGTTTTTT,CASSRQGHQMNTGELFF,TRBJ2-2,TRBV28,TRBD1,-
TGTGCCAGCAGCTCAGGGAGGGCCGGGGAGCTGTTTTTT,CASSSGRAGELFF,TRBJ2-2,TRBV11-2,TRBD2,-
TGTGCCAGCAGTTTGAGGGGGCCCCGGGAGCAGTTCTTC,CASSLRGPREQFF,TRBJ2-1,TRBV27,TRBD1,-
TGTGCCAGCAGCTTAGCCGGGGTGGCCCTGCCTGGGGAGCAGTACTTC,CASSLAGVALPGEQYF,TRBJ2-7,TRBV7-9,-,-
TGTGCCATCCTCGCTAGCGGTACGTCCACAGATACGCAGTATTTT,CAILASGTSTDTQYF,TRBJ2-3,TRBV10-3,TRBD2,once
TGTGCCAGCAGCTTAGGAACCCTAGCGGGGGGGCGATCCTACAATGAGCAGTTCTTC,CASSLGTLAGGRSYNEQFF,TRBJ2-1,TRBV7-2,TRBD2,-
TGTGCCAGCAGTGAAGCTACACCGTCCTCTGGAAACACCATATATTTT,CASSEATPSSGNTIYF,TRBJ1-3,TRBV6-1,-,-
TGTGCCAGCAGCTTAGCGGAGGGACTAGCGGGGGGCTACTACGAGCAGTACTTC,CASSLAEGLAGGYYEQYF,TRBJ2-7,TRBV7-9,TRBD2,-
TGTGCCAGCAGCGGTAGCCCACTAGCGGGGGGGTACAATGAGCAGTTCTTC,CASSGSPLAGGYNEQFF,TRBJ2-1,TRBV9,TRBD2,-
TGTGCCAGCAGCCCCTCGGGACAGACGAACACCGGGGAGCTGTTTTTT,CASSPSGQTNTGELFF,TRBJ2-2,TRBV7-9,TRBD1,few
TGTGCCAGCAGCTTAGATCAGGGGAGTGACTATCAGCCCCAGCATTTT,CASSLDQGSDYQPQHF,TRBJ1-5,TRBV11-2,-,-
TGTGCCAGCTCACCATCAATTACTGGACAGGGGGAAAAACTGTTTTTT,CASSPSITGQGEKLFF,TRBJ1-4,TRBV18,TRBD1,-
TGTGCCAGCAGTTTATCACGGACAGATACGCAGTATTTT,CASSLSRTDTQYF,TRBJ2-3,TRBV12-3/TRBV12-4,-,-
TGTGCCAGCTCCCAGGGGGATAGAAACAATGAGCAGTTCTTC,CASSQGDRNNEQFF,TRBJ2-1,TRBV7-8,TRBD1,-
TGTGCCAGCAGTTACTCATGGGGCGGTCCCCTTGAATTCTTC,CASSYSWGGPLEFF,TRBJ2-1,TRBV6-5,-,once
TGTGCCAGCAGTTACTCGATGCGGGAGGGCCGCACAGATACGCAGTATTTT,CASSYSMREGRTDTQYF,TRBJ2-3,TRBV6-2/TRBV6-3,TRBD2,-
TGTGCCAGCAGTCCCTCGGGAGTGATTGGGGAAAAACTGTTTTTT,CASSPSGVIGEKLFF,TRBJ1-4,TRBV2,-,-
TGCGCCAGCAACGGCGGGGGGTCCACAGATACGCAGTATTTT,CASNGGGSTDTQYF,TRBJ2-3,TRBV10-2,TRBD2,-
TGTGCCAGCAGCACACACCCGGCGACTAGCGCAAACTCTTACACCGGGGAGCTGTTTTTT,CASSTHPATSANSYTGELFF,TRBJ2-2,TRBV9,TRBD2,-
TGTGCCAGCAGCCTCCCCCCCCTTACAGGGGATAGCCTCAGACGCTACACCTTC,CASSLPPLTGDSLRRYTF,TRBJ1-2,TRBV7-2,TRBD1,-
TGTGCCAGCAGCCTATTTGGGGGGTTCGGGGACGCTTCCTACAATGAGCAGTTCTTC,CASSLFGGFGDASYNEQFF,TRBJ2-1,TRBV6-2/TRBV6-3,-,-
TGTGCCAGCAGCTCCCCGACAGTTGCAACTAATGAAAAACTGTTTTTT,CASSSPTVATNEKLFF,TRBJ1-4,TRBV7-6,-,-
TGTGCCATCAGTGAGGAGGGACAGGGATATCAGCCCCAGCATTTT,CAISEEGQGYQPQHF,TRBJ1-5,TRBV10-3,TRBD1,-
TGTGCCAGCAGTTTATACACAGGGTACAATGAGCAGTTCTTC,CASSLYTGYNEQFF,TRBJ2-1,TRBV27,-,-
TGTGCCAGCAGCACGGGGGCAACTAATGAAAAACTGTTTTTT,CASSTGATNEKLFF,TRBJ1-4,TRBV6-5,-,-
TGTGCCAGCAGCCGCGGTGGCGGCGGGGACACTGAAGCTTTCTTT,CASSRGGGGDTEAFF,TRBJ1-1,TRBV3-1/TRBV3-2,-,-
TGTGCCAGCAGCTTAGCTGCGGGAGATCCAGGCGATGAGCAGTTCTTC,CASSLAAGDPGDEQFF,TRBJ2-1,TRBV7-6,TRBD2,-